One T cell receptor beta chain is described in this entry. Original data processing: The authors estimated nucleated cell counts from reference gene primer amplification. Sequenced by immunoSEQ multiplex PCR; TCRdb stores in-frame clones only, minus some. From that table come the V and J calls and clone size; the DNA was used to work out D and trimming. The repertoire holds around 270,000 clones, with about nine tenths as singletons. This entry comes from a study of blood T cell repertoires in COVID-19. At the level of the study: The United States, Italy and Spain supplied acute and convalescent COVID-19 samples. PBMCs, B-cell-depleted T cells, or T cells provided the cDNA or gDNA that made up the material.

CDR3 size: 14 residues. The V end lost 7 bases, the J end lost 8 bases, and 18 bases lay between the germline ends. Germline CDR1 reads MNHEY; CDR2 reads SMNVEV (reference sequence). This sequence joins TRBV27 and TRBJ2-1, with D tentatively TRBD2 (5 bases). This sequence was found in a man between 40 and 49 years old who had recovered from COVID-19. Sequenced sample: peripheral blood. The CDR3 DNA reads TGTGCCAGCACCTCAGTGGCACGGCGGGATGAGCAGTTCTTC. This codes for CASTSVARRDEQFF.